The 3 T cell receptor beta chains below come from one sample, sequenced in a study of shared clonotypes between healthy human individuals. Terminally differentiated effector memory CD45RA+ cells were excluded from the naive CD8 cells, which were CD45RO-negative and positively selected for CCR7. This table comes from immunoSEQ multiplex PCR, and its TCRdb copy is limited to in-frame clones, with some not included. Seen here are roughly 810,000 clones, 96% observed once, and the top ten hold about 0.21%. The sample was naive CD8+ T cells sorted from blood. The receptors come from a young man in good health.

The chain's CDR3 is CSVEGMYNEQFF. The CDR3 DNA reads as TGCAGCGTTGAAGGGATGTACAATGAGCAGTTCTTC. V is TRBV29-1 and J is TRBJ2-1; D gene ambiguous. The CDR3 sequence is 12 residues long. Trimming left V 1 base short and J 4 bases short, with 5 bases between. In germline, CDR1 is SQVTM, CDR2 ANQGSEA.

The J gene is TRBJ2-5, the V gene TRBV11-2, with 11 nucleotides matching TRBD2. The trim removed 5 bases at V and 4 bases at J, leaving 9 bases unmatched. The CDR3 has 16 residues. Germline lookup yields CDR1 SGHAT and CDR2 FQNNGV. The CDR3: CASSTTSGETGETQYF. The CDR3 DNA sequence: TGTGCCAGCAGCACGACTAGCGGGGAGACGGGAGAGACCCAGTACTTC.

The DNA of the CDR3 is TGTGCCAGCAGACCATCTAGCGGCGGGATGTACAATGAGCAGTTCTTC. This codes for CASRPSSGGMYNEQFF. The J gene is TRBJ2-1, the V gene TRBV28; 7 nucleotides align to TRBD2. CDR1 is MDHEN and CDR2 is SYDVKM in the germline V gene. CDR3 length: 16 amino acids. V was clipped by 6 bases and J by 4 bases; unmatched bases: 12.